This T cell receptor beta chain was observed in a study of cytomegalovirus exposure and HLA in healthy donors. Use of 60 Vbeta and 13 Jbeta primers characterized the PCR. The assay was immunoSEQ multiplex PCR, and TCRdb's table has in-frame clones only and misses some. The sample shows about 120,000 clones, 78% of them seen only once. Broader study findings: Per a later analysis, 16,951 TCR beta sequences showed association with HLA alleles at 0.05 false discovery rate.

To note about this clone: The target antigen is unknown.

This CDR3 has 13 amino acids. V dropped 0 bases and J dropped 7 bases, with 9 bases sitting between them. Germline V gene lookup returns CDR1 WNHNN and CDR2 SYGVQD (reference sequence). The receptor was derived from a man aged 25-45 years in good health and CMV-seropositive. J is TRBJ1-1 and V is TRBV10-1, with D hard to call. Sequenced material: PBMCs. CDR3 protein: CASSESTGNEAFF. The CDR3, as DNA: TGCGCCAGCAGTGAGTCAACGGGGAATGAAGCTTTCTTT.